What follows are 16 T cell receptor beta chains derived from one specimen sequenced in a study of T-cell reconstitution after alpha-beta-depleted transplantation in children. TCRbeta library construction was performed incorporating unique molecular identifiers. TCRdb passed the PCR reads through MiXCR, listing each CDR3 protein once. The sample lists 500,000 to 750,000 distinct CDR3 sequences; approximately 30% were seen once. The sequences come from PBMCs, collected before TCRalphabeta/CD19-depleted stem cell transplant. Receptors were obtained from a boy in the first two years of life with Wiskott-Aldrich syndrome, due to receive a stem cell transplant.

V usage is TRBV20-1 and J usage is TRBJ2-7; TRBD2 might be the D (6 bases). The ends were cut back, 1 base at V and 1 base at J, with 11 bases in the middle. There are 14 residues in the CDR3. Germline CDR1 reads DFQATT; CDR2 reads SNEGSKA (reference sequence). CDR3 DNA sequence: TGCAGTGCTAGAGTTGGGGGGATTTCCTACGAGCAGTACTTC. This sequence encodes CSARVGGISYEQYF.

The gene calls are TRBV5-1 and TRBJ1-1; the D gene is possibly TRBD1 (5 bases). V was trimmed by 3 bases and J by 4 bases, leaving 13 bases between them. CDR1 and CDR2 (germline): SGHRS, YFSETQ. The length of the CDR3 is 14 residues. Written as DNA, the CDR3 is TGCGCCAGCAGCTATAGGGAAAGGGGCACTGAAGCTTTCTTT. It codes for CASSYRERGTEAFF.

This clonotype was seen a single time. The chain has TRBV3-1 and TRBJ2-1; the D is unclear. Germline assignment: CDR1 LGHDT and CDR2 YNNKEL (reference sequence). V lost 1 base to trimming and J lost 9 bases, with 13 bases between them. The CDR3 runs 14 residues. The CDR3 nucleotides read TGTGCCAGCAGCCAAGGGAATAGCATGCGTGAGCAGTTCTTC. Translation gives CASSQGNSMREQFF.

The V gene is TRBV12-3 or TRBV12-4, the J gene TRBJ2-1; 13 nucleotides line up with TRBD2. The V gene end was trimmed by 8 bases and the J gene end by 9 bases; junction bases not matched to a gene: 10. The CDR3 length is 15 residues. CDR3 coding DNA: TGTGCCAGCGGATTACTAGCGGGAGGGATCGGTGAGCAGTTCTTC. Residues: CASGLLAGGIGEQFF.

The rearrangement uses TRBV24-1 and TRBJ2-5; 7 positions match TRBD2. V was pared by 3 bases and J by 4 bases, with 13 bases of the junction left unmatched. In germline, CDR1 is KGHDR, CDR2 SFDVKD. The CDR3 spans 17 residues. The CDR3 here is CATSDSRDYLSTETQYF. The CDR3 DNA sequence: TGTGCCACCAGTGATAGCCGGGACTATCTTTCCACAGAGACCCAGTACTTC.

This clonotype was picked up a small number of times. This sequence joins TRBV27 and TRBJ1-3, with D possibly being TRBD1 (6 bases). The V end was cut by 6 bases, the J end by 0 bases, with 15 bases between. The CDR3 spans 16 residues. Germline CDR1 MNHEY, CDR2 SMNVEV (reference sequence). The CDR3 here is CASRPTGAGSGNTIYF. The CDR3 nucleotides read TGTGCCAGCAGACCGACGGGGGCCGGCTCTGGAAACACCATATATTTT.

In this sample, this clonotype turned up a few times. This sequence joins TRBV4-1 and TRBJ2-3, with 13 bases identical to TRBD2. Germline CDR1 and CDR2: MGHRA and YSYEKL. The CDR3 covers 17 residues. Trimming removed 0 bases from V and 3 bases from J; junction bases left unmatched: 3. The CDR3, as DNA: TGCGCCAGCAGCCAAGATTGGACTAGCGGGAGTACAGATACGCAGTATTTT. It specifies CASSQDWTSGSTDTQYF.

V is TRBV7-3 and J is TRBJ2-7, with D possibly matching TRBD2 (6 bases). CDR1 SGHTA and CDR2 FQGTGA come from the germline V gene. This CDR3 is built from 13 residues. V was clipped by 1 base and J by 6 bases, with 10 bases between them. The CDR3 coding sequence is TGTGCCAGCAGCTTAATACTAGCAGGCGAGCAGTACTTC. It codes for CASSLILAGEQYF.

This clonotype has a handful of counts. This rearrangement joins TRBV7-9 to TRBJ2-7; D gene ambiguous. The CDR3 is 14 amino acids. Trimming left V 4 bases short and J 2 bases short, with 12 bases between. Germline-derived CDR1 and CDR2 are SEHNR and FQNEAQ (reference sequence). The CDR3 nucleotides are TGTGCCAGCAGCTCCAGAGATAATGCCTACGAGCAGTACTTC. Translation: CASSSRDNAYEQYF.

The rearrangement links TRBV5-1 to TRBJ1-2; weak D call: TRBD1 (6 bases). V lost 1 base and J 4 bases, leaving 11 bases between the germline ends. Germline-derived CDR1 and CDR2 are SGHRS and YFSETQ. The CDR3 covers 14 residues. The CDR3 nucleotides read TGCGCCAGCAGCTTGCCGGGACATGCCTATGGCTACACCTTC. Its protein is CASSLPGHAYGYTF.

The table lists this clonotype with a few counts. The CDR3: CSASSGQGLLYGYTF. Here the CDR3 DNA reads TGCAGTGCTAGTTCGGGGCAGGGGCTTCTCTATGGCTACACCTTC. The chain links TRBV20-1 to TRBJ1-2; TRBD1 is a possible D gene (6 bases). There are 15 residues in the CDR3. The germline gives CDR1 DFQATT, CDR2 SNEGSKA (reference sequence). The V end lost 3 bases, the J end lost 4 bases, and 18 bases lay between the germline ends.

The V call is TRBV19, the J call TRBJ2-2, with 7 bases aligning to TRBD2. Per the germline V gene, CDR1 is LNHDA and CDR2 is SQIVND (reference sequence). CDR3 size: 15 residues. The V gene end was trimmed by 6 bases and the J gene end by 4 bases; junction bases not matched to a gene: 8. CDR3 in amino acids: CASRIISGGTGELFF. CDR3 nucleotides: TGTGCCAGTAGGATAATATCGGGGGGCACCGGGGAGCTGTTTTTT.

J is TRBJ2-5 and V is TRBV20-1, with 7 bases lining up with TRBD1. V dropped 5 bases and J dropped 5; count of bases not matched to a gene: 5. From germline, CDR1 is DFQATT and CDR2 SNEGSKA (reference sequence). CDR3 length equals 12 residues. DNA of the CDR3: TGCAGTGCTTACGACAGGGCGGAGACCCAGTACTTC. Protein product: CSAYDRAETQYF.

In this sample, this clonotype turned up a few times. The rearrangement joins TRBV5-1 to TRBJ2-1; possible D gene TRBD1, 5 bases. V was trimmed by 0 bases and J by 5 bases, leaving 12 bases between them. The CDR3 length is 15 residues. Germline CDR1 SGHRS, CDR2 YFSETQ. For the CDR3, the DNA is TGCGCCAGCAGCTTGGTATACAGGAAGGACAATGAGCAGTTCTTC. Translation: CASSLVYRKDNEQFF.

This clonotype turned up a few times. The V call is TRBV25-1, the J call TRBJ1-4; D possibly corresponds to TRBD1 (5 bases). V was clipped by 2 bases and J by 4 bases, with 14 bases between them. The CDR3 runs 16 residues. Germline values: CDR1 MGHDK, CDR2 SYGVNS. The DNA for the CDR3 is TGTGCCAGCAGTGAAAAGAAGGGGTTGGGTAATGAAAAACTGTTTTTT. Translated, it gives CASSEKKGLGNEKLFF. Complete variable domain (other parts from reference TRBV25-1 and TRBJ1-4): EADIYQTPRYLVIGTGKKITLECSQTMGHDKMYWYQQDPGMELHLIHYSYGVNSTEKGDLSSESTVSRIRTEHFPLTLESARPSHTSQYLCASSEKKGLGNEKLFFGSGTQLSVL.

This clonotype was detected ten times or more. This chain links TRBV7-2 with TRBJ2-4, with D tentatively TRBD2 (6 bases). V shed 3 bases and J shed 2 bases, with 8 bases lying between them. The CDR3 contains 14 residues. The V gene's germline CDR1 is SGHTA and CDR2 FQGNSA. The chain's CDR3 is CASSFGGTKNIQYF. Written as DNA, the CDR3 is TGTGCCAGCAGCTTCGGGGGTACCAAAAACATTCAGTACTTC.